A selection of T cell receptor beta chains follows, all from one sample in a study of OX40 agonist ivuxolimab in advanced cancers. Measured with immunoSEQ multiplex PCR; TCRdb has only the in-frame clones, and not every one. The data show 70,000 to 95,000 clones, about 81% seen once. The starting material was CD4+ or CD8+ T cells sorted from blood, obtained in a trial of the OX40 agonist ivuxolimab. Receptors were obtained from an adult with an advanced solid tumor such as melanoma, head and neck, liver or kidney cancer. CDR3s include the opening cysteine and the closing phenylalanine or tryptophan. D genes are given only for firm matches. Clone size, where shown, is once, few, many, or a class for clones that have expanded.

TRBJ2-1 . TRBV2 TRBD2 TGTGCCAGCAGTGAATTTGGACTAGCGGGGGGGGATGAGCAGTTCTTC CASSEFGLAGGDEQFF
TRBJ1-3 few TRBV5-5 . TGTGCCAGCAGCGCCGGGTGGGGCAACTCTGGAAACACCATATATTTT CASSAGWGNSGNTIYF
TRBJ1-5 once TRBV4-3 . TGCGCCAGCAGCCAAGATTCAGGGCAGCCCCAGCATTTT CASSQDSGQPQHF
TRBJ1-1 few TRBV28 . TGTGCCACCTACCCTTTGAACACTGAAGCTTTCTTT CATYPLNTEAFF
TRBJ1-1 . TRBV7-8 . TGTGCCAGCAGCTTAGTAAACACTGAAGCTTTCTTT CASSLVNTEAFF
TRBJ1-5 few TRBV30 . TGTGCCTGGAGCGCTAGTCGTTCGTGGGGGACACCGAATAGCAATCAGCCCCAGCATTTT CAWSASRSWGTPNSNQPQHF
TRBJ1-2 . TRBV5-6 . TGTGCCAGCAGCCGGGCGGGCAGGGCAGACTATGGCTACACCTTC CASSRAGRADYGYTF
TRBJ2-5 . TRBV6-1 . TGTGCCAGCAGTGAATGGGAGACCCAGTACTTC CASSEWETQYF
TRBJ1-5 . TRBV2 . TGTGCCAGCAGTGATATGGGCCCCAATCAGCCCCAGCATTTT CASSDMGPNQPQHF
TRBJ1-1 few TRBV5-4 . TGTGCCAGCAGCCGTGATACTAGGGCTGAAGCTTTCTTT CASSRDTRAEAFF
TRBJ1-6 . TRBV28 . TGTGCCAGCACTAGCGGGGCGAGGGATAATTCACCCCTCCACTTT CASTSGARDNSPLHF
TRBJ1-2 . TRBV4-1 . TGCGCCAGCAGCCAAGGACAGGACTATGGCTACACCTTC CASSQGQDYGYTF
TRBJ2-5 . TRBV7-9 TRBD2 TGTGCCAGCATGCGGACTAGCGGGGGAGAGACCCAGTACTTC CASMRTSGGETQYF
TRBJ2-6 . TRBV28 . TGTGCCAGCAGTTTCGGGGGCTCTGGGGCCAACGTCCTGACTTTC CASSFGGSGANVLTF
TRBJ1-1 . TRBV28 . TGTGCCAGCAGTTTAACAAGCCGGCGGACTGAAGCTTTCTTT CASSLTSRRTEAFF
TRBJ1-5 . TRBV4-1 TRBD1 TGCGCCAGCAGCCGGATGGGACAGGACAATCAGCCCCAGCATTTT CASSRMGQDNQPQHF
TRBJ1-1 . TRBV5-1 . TGCGCCAGCAGCTTAGGACTGAAGAACACTGAAGCTTTCTTT CASSLGLKNTEAFF
TRBJ1-1 . TRBV9 . TGTGCCAGCAGCGTAGGGGCCAGCCAGAACACTGAAGCTTTCTTT CASSVGASQNTEAFF
TRBJ2-3 once TRBV28 . TGTGCCAGCAGTCCTCCGGGACTCCTTAGCACAGATACGCAGTATTTT CASSPPGLLSTDTQYF